Following are 24 T cell receptor beta chains from one sample sequenced in a study of T-cell memory formation after mild COVID-19 (dated by TCRdb to about 2021). Receptors were amplified or captured by 5' RACE. The sequencing machine was an Illumina NovaSeq 6000. The public sequencing data were trimmed at Q25 with fastp and processed into clonotypes with MiXCR by TCRdb, which kept only in-frame beta chains. Rows are unified per CDR3 protein, each entry keeping the most common DNA and genes. This sample comprises hundreds of thousands of distinct CDR3 sequences, approximately 8.4% of them detected only once. The top ten constitute approximately 22% of the sample. The sample taken for sequencing was PBMCs or a T cell subset sorted from them (not recorded which). The receptors were sampled from a man aged 18 to 30 who had mild COVID-19 (a few samples of this study predate the infection). The sample titles of this study are shuffled in the database, so cell type and time point are left out; the donor was told from shared clones.

This clonotype occurred many times. This chain uses TRBV5-4 with TRBJ1-1; tentative D call: TRBD1 (6 bases). Germline CDR1 is SGHNT and CDR2 is YYREEE (reference sequence). CDR3 length: 13 residues. The V gene lost 6 bases and the J gene lost 6 bases, with 15 bases spanning the gap. CDR3 DNA sequence: TGTGCCAGCACCTACGGGGGGGCCGCTGAAGCTTTCTTT. This sequence encodes CASTYGGAAEAFF.

This clonotype was recorded a few times. The chain joins TRBV4-1 to TRBJ1-2; D is possibly TRBD1 (5 bases). With 1 base removed from V and 3 bases from J, the gap between germline ends came to 9 bases. The germline V gene has CDR1 MGHRA and CDR2 YSYEKL. The length of the CDR3 is 14 residues. This CDR3 is CASSQVGDYYGYTF. CDR3 DNA: TGCGCCAGCAGCCAAGTTGGGGACTACTATGGCTACACCTTC.

In this sample, this clonotype turned up a few times. The V gene is TRBV27, the J gene TRBJ2-6; D is unresolved. The CDR3 is made up of 15 amino acids. Trimming stripped 3 bases from V and 2 bases from J, with 8 bases between. Germline loops: CDR1 MNHEY, CDR2 SMNVEV (reference sequence). The CDR3: CASSFGTTGANVLTF. The CDR3 region has the DNA TGTGCCAGCAGTTTCGGAACGACTGGGGCCAACGTCCTGACTTTC.

This clonotype showed up just a few times. This chain joins TRBV27 and TRBJ2-5; D ambiguous. The CDR3 extends over 13 amino acids. Germline CDR1 is MNHEY and CDR2 is SMNVEV (reference sequence). V gave up 3 bases and J gave up 5 bases, with 10 bases separating them. The CDR3 region is CASSFSQTETQYF. The DNA for the CDR3 is TGTGCCAGCAGTTTTTCGCAGACGGAGACCCAGTACTTC.

This clonotype was counted only a few times. This sequence joins TRBV6-6 and TRBJ2-5; no clear D gene. Trimming cost V 6 bases and J 1 base, with 9 bases left between them. CDR1 MNHNY and CDR2 SVGAGI come from the germline V gene (reference sequence). The length of the CDR3 is 13 residues. CDR3: CASSPVVQETQYF. Here the CDR3 DNA reads TGTGCCAGCAGCCCCGTGGTCCAAGAGACCCAGTACTTC.

This clonotype was observed at least ten times. This sequence joins TRBV12-3 or TRBV12-4 and TRBJ2-2, with 7 bases lining up with TRBD1. J was trimmed by 3 bases and V by 9 bases; bases with no gene match: 13. This CDR3 contains 16 residues. For the CDR3, the DNA is TGTGCCAGTGCAAGGAAAGGGACAGAACACACCGGGGAGCTGTTTTTT. It is translated as CASARKGTEHTGELFF.

The rearrangement links TRBV7-9 to TRBJ2-1, with TRBD2 identical over 10 bases. V lost 2 bases to trimming and J lost 4 bases; unmatched junction nucleotides: 14. This CDR3 has 19 residues. Germline CDR1 reads SEHNR; CDR2 reads FQNEAQ (reference sequence). Here the CDR3 reads CASSLRFLLAGVSYNEQFF. The CDR3 DNA reads TGTGCCAGCAGCTTACGCTTTCTGCTAGCGGGGGTTTCATACAATGAGCAGTTCTTC.

The CDR3, as DNA: TGTGCCAGCAGTTTCTGGGGCGGCTACACCTTC. Amino acids: CASSFWGGYTF. The chain combines TRBV28 with TRBJ1-2; D possibly corresponds to TRBD1 (5 bases). The CDR3 is made up of 11 amino acids. V was clipped by 3 bases and J by 8 bases, with 7 bases between them. Germline CDR1 reads MDHEN; CDR2 reads SYDVKM.

The CDR3 loop is CASSKGQSTGELFF. The CDR3 DNA is TGTGCCAGCAGTAAGGGACAAAGCACCGGGGAGCTGTTTTTT. V gene TRBV28 combines with J gene TRBJ2-2, with a tentative D call TRBD1 (6 bases). Looked up from germline, CDR1 is MDHEN and CDR2 is SYDVKM. This CDR3 is 14 amino acids long. V dropped 5 bases and J dropped 4 bases, with 11 bases sitting between them.

The chain uses TRBV20-1 and TRBJ2-7; D is uncertain. V was shortened by 3 bases and J by 0 bases, with 12 bases between the two germline ends. The CDR3 runs to 14 residues. Germline CDR1 DFQATT, CDR2 SNEGSKA (reference sequence). CDR3 residues: CSASPSLGSYEQYF. CDR3 sequence (DNA): TGCAGTGCTAGCCCCAGTTTAGGCTCCTACGAGCAGTACTTC.

This clonotype was found many times. The chain combines TRBV7-3 with TRBJ2-2; no firm D call. V gave up 1 base and J gave up 1 base, with 7 bases separating them. Germline CDR1 is SGHTA and CDR2 is FQGTGA. The CDR3 runs to 15 residues. CDR3 amino acids: CASSLRAGNTGELFF. As DNA, the CDR3 is TGTGCCAGCAGCTTAAGGGCAGGGAACACCGGGGAGCTGTTTTTT.

This clonotype has at least ten counts. This chain connects TRBV20-1 to TRBJ2-3, with D hard to call. Germline V gene sequence: CDR1 DFQATT, CDR2 SNEGSKA (reference sequence). This CDR3 has 14 residues. V was pared by 3 bases and J by 0 bases, with 10 bases between. The CDR3 DNA is TGCAGTGCTAGCGACGATCCTAGCACAGATACGCAGTATTTT. Amino acid sequence: CSASDDPSTDTQYF.

This clonotype was observed a few times. The V and J genes are TRBV7-8 and TRBJ2-7; either TRBD1 or TRBD2 may supply D (5 bases each). Germline V gene lookup returns CDR1 SGHVS and CDR2 FQNEAQ. The length of the CDR3 is 12 residues. V was pared by 5 bases and J by 6 bases, with 11 bases between. CDR3: CASSDTRGEQYV. Written as DNA, the CDR3 is TGTGCCAGCAGCGATACTAGGGGCGAGCAGTACGTC.

The V gene is TRBV4-2, the J gene TRBJ1-5, with D tentatively TRBD1 (5 bases). The CDR3 totals 16 residues. Between the trimmed V and J ends, which lost 4 bases and 3 bases, there was a span of 16 bases. Germline V gives CDR1 LGHNA, CDR2 YNFKEQ. The CDR3 bases are TGTGCCAGCAGCCCCACCTTCCGACAGACCAATCAGCCCCAGCATTTT. Translated, it gives CASSPTFRQTNQPQHF.

This clonotype was observed a few times. The CDR3, as DNA: TGTGCCAGCAGCTTAGCACAGGGGCCGCAAGAGACCCAGTACTTC. Translated: CASSLAQGPQETQYF. The chain recombines TRBV7-9 with TRBJ2-5, with 7 bases matching TRBD1. The germline V gene has CDR1 SEHNR and CDR2 FQNEAQ (reference sequence). Losses at the gene ends were 0 bases for V and 2 bases for J; bases not matched to a gene: 3. This CDR3 has 15 residues.

This clonotype was seen more than once but under ten times. This chain links TRBV5-1 with TRBJ1-1; D might be TRBD1 (5 bases). CDR1 and CDR2 from the germline V gene are SGHRS and YFSETQ. Deletions cut 4 bases from V and 5 bases from J, with 15 bases between. CDR3 length equals 14 residues. The CDR3 region is CASSPAGKETEAFF. CDR3 sequence (DNA): TGCGCCAGCAGCCCGGCAGGGAAGGAAACTGAAGCTTTCTTT.

In its sample, this clonotype was seen a few times. The rearrangement uses TRBV6-6 and TRBJ1-6; no firm D call. The CDR3 runs to 16 residues. Deletions cut 2 bases from V and 4 bases from J, with 12 bases between. Germline CDR1 is MNHNY and CDR2 is SVGAGI (reference sequence). CDR3 nucleotide sequence: TGTGCCAGCAGTTACACCAGGACGGGGTATAATTCACCCCTCCACTTT. Its translation: CASSYTRTGYNSPLHF.

V and J are TRBV12-3 or TRBV12-4 and TRBJ2-3; D gene uncertain. Trimming removed 6 bases at V and 1 base at J, with 14 bases between. The CDR3 extends over 15 amino acids. CDR3 sequence reads: CASRVGIVGTDTQYF. The CDR3 DNA reads TGTGCCAGCAGGGTGGGAATTGTGGGCACAGATACGCAGTATTTT.

This clonotype was observed a few times. V usage is TRBV5-1 and J usage is TRBJ1-2, with TRBD1 identical over 8 bases. V was pared by 4 bases and J by 2 bases, with 10 bases of the junction left unmatched. In germline, CDR1 is SGHRS, CDR2 YFSETQ. CDR3 size: 16 residues. The CDR3 protein is CASSTTTGQGNYGYTF. The CDR3 nucleotides are TGCGCCAGCAGCACTACGACTGGACAGGGCAACTATGGCTACACCTTC. The complete variable domain, with remaining parts taken from reference TRBV5-1 and TRBJ1-2, reads KAGVTQTPRYLIKTRGQQVTLSCSPISGHRSVSWYQQTPGQGLQFLFEYFSETQRNKGNFPGRFSGRQFSNSRSEMNVSTLELGDSALYLCASSTTTGQGNYGYTFGSGTRLTVV.

This clonotype was seen more than once but under ten times. The J gene is TRBJ1-2, the V gene TRBV18, with a tentative D call TRBD1 (5 bases). V lost 2 bases, J lost 4 bases, and 11 bases lay in between. CDR1 is KGHSH, CDR2 LQKENI, per germline. The CDR3 sequence is 14 residues long. CDR3 nucleotides: TGTGCCAGCTCACCAGGGGCTATGGGCTATGGCTACACCTTC. Translation: CASSPGAMGYGYTF.

This chain uses TRBV3-1 with TRBJ2-3; 8 positions match TRBD1. Trimming took 5 bases from V and 4 from J; bases not matched to a gene: 8. CDR3 length: 15 amino acids. Germline V CDR1 and CDR2: LGHDT, YNNKEL (reference sequence). CDR3 sequence: CASSYLTGGADTQYF. CDR3 DNA: TGTGCCAGCAGCTACTTAACAGGGGGAGCAGATACGCAGTATTTT.

The chain uses TRBV12-3 or TRBV12-4 and TRBJ1-1, with 9 bases matching TRBD1. The CDR3 consists of 16 residues. The V gene end was trimmed by 7 bases and the J gene end by 0 bases; junction bases not matched to a gene: 9. CDR3 sequence reads: CASTDRGSRLNTEAFF. CDR3 in DNA: TGTGCCAGCACCGACAGGGGGTCCCGGTTGAACACTGAAGCTTTCTTT.

This clonotype was recorded many times. The rearrangement uses TRBV7-9 and TRBJ2-5; D perhaps matches TRBD1 (6 bases). The V gene's germline CDR1 is SEHNR and CDR2 FQNEAQ (reference sequence). The V and J ends lost 3 bases and 4 bases respectively, with 15 bases between them. The length of the CDR3 is 15 residues. The CDR3 DNA reads TGTGCCAGCAGCTTCCCACAGGGTATGAGAGAGACCCAGTACTTC. Translated, it gives CASSFPQGMRETQYF. Supplemented by reference TRBV7-9 and TRBJ2-5, the full variable domain reads DTGVSQNPRHKITKRGQNVTFRCDPISEHNRLYWYRQTLGQGPEFLTYFQNEAQLEKSRLLSDRFSAERPKGSFSTLEIQRTEQGDSAMYLCASSFPQGMRETQYFGPGTRLLVL.

This clonotype showed up many times. CDR3 loop: CASSLFFSGEETQYF. The CDR3 nucleotides are TGCGCCAGCAGCTTATTTTTTAGCGGGGAAGAGACCCAGTACTTC. This sequence joins TRBV5-1 and TRBJ2-5, with 8 bases aligning to TRBD2. The ends lost 2 bases at V and 3 bases at J; junction bases unmatched: 6. From germline, CDR1 is SGHRS and CDR2 YFSETQ. This CDR3 has 15 residues.